The rows below give T cell receptor beta chains drawn from one sample of a study of CD8+CD57+ T cells in acquired aplastic anemia. TCRdb ran MiXCR on the reads and lists one entry per CDR3 protein. Of around 42,000 distinct CDR3 sequences listed, 60% to 70% are singletons. Sequencing was performed on sorted CD4+, CD8+, or CD8+CD57+ T cells (not recorded which) from PBMCs. The receptors here all came from a human donor with aplastic anemia. CDR3s include the opening cysteine and the closing phenylalanine or tryptophan. D genes are given only for firm matches. Size values are once, few and many counts, or a class for expanded clones, and some rows have none.

v_gene,d_gene,j_gene,len,abundance,CDR3aa,CDR3nt
TRBV7-2,NA,TRBJ2-5,14,NA,CASSLLGHQETQYF,TGTGCCAGCAGCTTATTGGGACACCAAGAGACCCAGTACTTC
TRBV7-3,TRBD2,TRBJ2-3,16,NA,CASSSGLAGASDTQYF,TGTGCCAGCAGCTCTGGACTAGCGGGAGCCTCAGATACGCAGTATTTT
TRBV5-1,TRBD2,TRBJ2-1,18,once,CASSPRPAGGFSYNEQFF,TGCGCCAGCAGCCCAAGACCAGCGGGGGGGTTCTCCTACAATGAGCAGTTCTTC
TRBV6-1,NA,TRBJ1-6,16,NA,CASSKNPRSYNSPLHF,TGTGCCAGCAGTAAGAACCCAAGGTCCTATAATTCACCCCTCCACTTT
TRBV20-1,NA,TRBJ2-7,14,NA,CSARGERGADEQYF,TGCAGTGCTAGAGGGGAACGGGGGGCGGACGAGCAGTACTTC
TRBV6-5,NA,TRBJ1-5,16,NA,CASSSQQGSSNQPQHF,TGTGCCAGCAGTTCCCAGCAGGGTAGTAGCAATCAGCCCCAGCATTTT
TRBV10-3,NA,TRBJ1-3,12,NA,CAISEQRNTIYF,TGTGCCATCAGTGAGCAGAGAAACACCATATATTTT
TRBV5-1,NA,TRBJ1-2,15,NA,CASSLRSDDNYGYTF,TGCGCCAGCAGCTTGCGTTCGGACGATAACTATGGCTACACCTTC
TRBV10-3,NA,TRBJ1-2,17,few,CAISEVPRNKNNYGYTF,TGTGCCATCAGTGAGGTCCCCCGCAACAAGAATAACTATGGCTACACCTTC
TRBV2,NA,TRBJ2-7,14,many,CASSEQLSPYEQYF,TGTGCCAGCAGTGAACAATTAAGCCCCTACGAGCAGTACTTC
TRBV10-2,NA,TRBJ2-5,13,NA,CASSVISSETQYF,TGCGCCAGCAGTGTGATTAGCTCAGAGACCCAGTACTTC
TRBV2,NA,TRBJ1-1,15,NA,CASSREQGANTEAFF,TGTGCCAGCAGCAGAGAACAGGGAGCGAACACTGAAGCTTTCTTT
TRBV7-2,NA,TRBJ2-7,13,NA,CASSPGLHYEQYF,TGTGCCAGCAGCCCGGGGCTACACTACGAGCAGTACTTC
TRBV14,NA,TRBJ1-2,20,many,CASRTTPGGRGIQRPYGYTF,TGTGCCAGCAGGACTACCCCGGGAGGACGGGGAATTCAACGGCCCTATGGCTACACCTTC
TRBV7-8,NA,TRBJ2-5,14,NA,CASSARPGTETQYF,TGTGCCAGCAGCGCCCGCCCAGGGACGGAGACCCAGTACTTC
TRBV19,NA,TRBJ1-2,14,NA,CASSISNSNYGYTF,TGTGCCAGTAGTATAAGCAACAGTAACTATGGCTACACCTTC
TRBV7-3,NA,TRBJ2-7,13,many,CASSLTSADEQYF,TGTGCCAGCAGCTTAACTAGTGCCGACGAGCAGTACTTC
TRBV2,NA,TRBJ1-5,15,NA,CASSGGQNSNQPQHF,TGTGCCAGCAGTGGGGGCCAGAATAGCAATCAGCCCCAGCATTTT
TRBV2,TRBD1,TRBJ1-5,14,many,CASSSGQGHQPQHF,TGTGCCAGCAGTAGCGGACAGGGTCATCAGCCCCAGCATTTT
TRBV15,NA,TRBJ2-1,13,few,CATSSNREREQFF,TGTGCCACCAGCAGCAACAGGGAAAGGGAGCAGTTCTTC
TRBV6-1,NA,TRBJ1-2,13,NA,CASSELPNYGYTF,TGTGCCAGCAGCGAGCTCCCAAACTATGGCTACACCTTC
TRBV24-1,NA,TRBJ2-3,17,NA,CATSDPKAIRDTDTQYF,TGTGCCACCAGTGATCCGAAAGCTATTCGGGACACAGATACGCAGTATTTT
TRBV2,NA,TRBJ1-5,14,NA,CASSETDRNQPQHF,TGTGCCAGCAGTGAAACGGACAGAAATCAGCCCCAGCATTTT
TRBV9,NA,TRBJ2-7,15,many,CASSPRMGRGYEQYF,TGTGCCAGCAGCCCCCGAATGGGCAGGGGTTACGAGCAGTACTTC
TRBV7-2,NA,TRBJ2-7,14,NA,CASSLTVPSDEQYF,TGTGCCAGCAGCTTAACTGTCCCCTCGGACGAGCAGTACTTC
TRBV10-1,TRBD1,TRBJ2-7,13,NA,CASRTDRAYEQYF,TGCGCCAGCAGAACGGACAGGGCCTACGAGCAGTACTTC
TRBV5-6,NA,TRBJ1-6,12,NA,CASSFGNSPLHF,TGTGCCAGCAGCTTTGGCAATTCACCCCTCCACTTT
TRBV11-2,TRBD2,TRBJ2-1,16,NA,CASSNILAGATQEQFF,TGTGCCAGCAGCAACATACTAGCGGGGGCCACTCAGGAGCAGTTCTTC
TRBV19,TRBD1,TRBJ1-1,13,NA,CATSTGMNTEAFF,TGTGCCACCTCGACAGGGATGAACACTGAAGCTTTCTTT
TRBV15,NA,TRBJ2-6,14,NA,CATSSNSGANVLTF,TGTGCCACCAGCTCAAACTCTGGGGCCAACGTCCTGACTTTC
TRBV5-1,TRBD1,TRBJ2-1,15,NA,CASSTRTGEYNEQLF,TGCGCCAGCAGCACCAGGACAGGTGAATACAATGAGCAGCTCTTC
TRBV5-1,TRBD2,TRBJ2-1,15,NA,CASSIDPGGVWEQFF,TGCGCCAGCAGCATCGACCCCGGGGGGGTCTGGGAGCAGTTCTTC
TRBV10-1,NA,TRBJ2-3,13,once,CASSGPHTDTQYF,TGCGCCAGCAGTGGACCACACACAGATACGCAGTATTTT
TRBV5-6,NA,TRBJ2-7,12,many,CASSLATYEQYF,TGTGCCAGCAGCTTGGCCACTTACGAGCAGTACTTC
TRBV7-9,NA,TRBJ2-5,12,NA,CASRRGSSPQYF,TGTGCCAGCAGAAGGGGGTCCAGCCCCCAGTACTTC
TRBV19,NA,TRBJ2-1,15,NA,CASSPAGSPSNEQFF,TGTGCCAGTAGTCCCGCAGGTAGCCCCTCCAATGAGCAGTTCTTC
TRBV19,NA,TRBJ2-7,14,NA,CASSIGPSSYEQYF,TGTGCCAGTAGTATTGGTCCCAGCTCCTACGAGCAGTACTTC
TRBV25-1,NA,TRBJ1-5,14,NA,CASSALDGIQPQHF,TGTGCCAGCAGTGCGTTGGACGGAATCCAGCCCCAGCATTTT
TRBV9,NA,TRBJ2-7,15,many,CASSVAGAGPYEQYF,TGTGCCAGCAGCGTAGCCGGGGCTGGACCCTACGAGCAGTACTTC
TRBV29-1,NA,TRBJ2-5,14,NA,CSVIRPGAQETQYF,TGCAGCGTTATCAGGCCAGGGGCGCAAGAGACCCAGTACTTC
TRBV20-1,NA,TRBJ2-7,12,NA,CSASEQSYEQYF,TGCAGTGCTAGTGAACAGAGCTACGAGCAGTACTTC
TRBV7-6,NA,TRBJ1-4,17,many,CASSLALSAGAGEKLFF,TGTGCCAGCAGCCTAGCGCTATCCGCTGGGGCGGGGGAAAAACTGTTTTTT
TRBV20-1,TRBD1,TRBJ1-1,15,NA,CSAAKRDRGNTEAFF,TGCAGTGCAGCTAAACGGGACAGGGGGAACACTGAAGCTTTCTTT
TRBV30,NA,TRBJ2-7,11,many,CALLGNYEQYF,TGTGCCCTGTTGGGGAACTACGAGCAGTACTTC
TRBV7-2,TRBD1,TRBJ2-5,13,NA,CASSFTGGETQYF,TGTGCCAGCAGCTTTACAGGGGGAGAGACCCAGTACTTC
TRBV20-1,TRBD2,TRBJ2-1,14,NA,CSATTTSGYNEQFF,TGCAGTGCTACTACGACTAGCGGTTACAATGAGCAGTTCTTC
TRBV19,TRBD1,TRBJ2-7,15,NA,CASRQEQGILSGQYF,TGTGCCAGTAGGCAGGAACAGGGGATATTGAGCGGGCAGTACTTC
TRBV6-1,NA,TRBJ1-5,14,NA,CASSNGRSNQPQHF,TGTGCCAGCAGTAATGGACGGAGCAATCAGCCCCAGCATTTT
TRBV5-1,TRBD2,TRBJ2-3,15,NA,CASSLASGSADTQYF,TGCGCCAGCAGCTTAGCTAGCGGGAGTGCAGATACGCAGTATTTT
TRBV27,TRBD1,TRBJ1-4,17,few,CASSFGGTVATNEKLFF,TGTGCCAGCAGTTTTGGGGGGACAGTTGCAACTAATGAAAAACTGTTTTTT
TRBV29-1,TRBD1,TRBJ1-2,14,NA,CSVRGTGANYGYTF,TGCAGCGTTAGGGGGACAGGCGCTAACTATGGCTACACCTTC
TRBV19,TRBD1,TRBJ1-5,13,NA,CASSFDRVQPQHF,TGTGCCAGTAGTTTTGACAGGGTACAGCCCCAGCATTTT
TRBV15,NA,TRBJ1-5,12,NA,CATSRQNQPQHF,TGTGCCACCAGCAGACAAAATCAGCCCCAGCATTTT
TRBV11-1,NA,TRBJ2-1,19,many,CASSLGGQASGLAVGEQFF,TGTGCCAGCAGCTTAGGGGGACAGGCCTCGGGGCTAGCGGTCGGTGAGCAGTTCTTC
TRBV29-1,NA,TRBJ1-1,14,NA,CSVEDGYLRAEAFF,TGCAGCGTTGAAGACGGCTATTTACGAGCTGAAGCTTTCTTT